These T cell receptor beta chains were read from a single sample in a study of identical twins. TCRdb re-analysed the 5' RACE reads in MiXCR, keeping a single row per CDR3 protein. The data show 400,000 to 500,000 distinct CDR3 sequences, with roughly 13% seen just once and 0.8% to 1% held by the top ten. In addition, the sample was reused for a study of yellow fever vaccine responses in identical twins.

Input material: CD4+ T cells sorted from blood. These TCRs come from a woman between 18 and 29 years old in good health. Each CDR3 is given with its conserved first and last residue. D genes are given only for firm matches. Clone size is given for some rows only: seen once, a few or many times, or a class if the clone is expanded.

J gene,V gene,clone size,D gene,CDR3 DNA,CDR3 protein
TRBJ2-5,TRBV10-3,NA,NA,TGTGCCATCAGTGAGTCGAAGAGCATGGGCAGCCAAGAGACCCAGTACTTC,CAISESKSMGSQETQYF
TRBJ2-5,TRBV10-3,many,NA,TGTGCCATCAGTGGGGCGACCGGACAAGAGACCCAGTACTTC,CAISGATGQETQYF
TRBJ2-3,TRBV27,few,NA,TGTGCCAGCAGTTTCGGCAGGATCGGAGATACGCAGTATTTT,CASSFGRIGDTQYF
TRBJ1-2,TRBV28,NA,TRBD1,TGTGCCAGCAGTTGGGGACAGGGTAACTATGGCTACACCTTC,CASSWGQGNYGYTF
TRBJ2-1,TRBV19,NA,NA,TGTGCCAGTAGTGTTAGACTTCTCCCGAGCTCCTACAATGAGCAGTTCTTC,CASSVRLLPSSYNEQFF
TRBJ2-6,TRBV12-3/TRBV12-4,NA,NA,TGTGCCAGCAGCCGCCGGGTAATAACCGGGAGTACCCCTGGGGCCAACGTCCTGACTTTC,CASSRRVITGSTPGANVLTF
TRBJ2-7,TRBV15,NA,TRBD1,TGTGCCACCAGCGTTACCGGGACAGGGGGATACGAGCAGTACTTC,CATSVTGTGGYEQYF
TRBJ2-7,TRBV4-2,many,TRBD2,TGTGCCAGCAGCCAAGAGCCGCTAGCGGGGCTCTACGAGCAGTACTTC,CASSQEPLAGLYEQYF
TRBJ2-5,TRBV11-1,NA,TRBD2,TGTGCCAGCAGCTTTGTCTCTGGGACTAGCGGGTTTCAAGAGACCCAGTACTTC,CASSFVSGTSGFQETQYF
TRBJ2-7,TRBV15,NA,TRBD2,TGTGCCACCAGCAGAGATGGTAAGCGGGGCTACGAGCAGTACTTC,CATSRDGKRGYEQYF
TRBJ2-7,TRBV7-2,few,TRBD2,TGTGCCAGCAGCCCACGGACTAGCGGGAGGGAATACGAGCAGTACTTC,CASSPRTSGREYEQYF
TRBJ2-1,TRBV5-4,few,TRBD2,TGTGCCAGCAGCTTGGCTCACCCCGGGGGGAGGACATCCTGGGGATACAATGAGCAGTTCTTC,CASSLAHPGGRTSWGYNEQFF
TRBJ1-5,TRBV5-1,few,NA,TGCGCCAGCAGCTTGGGACAGTATAGCAATCAGCCCCAGCATTTT,CASSLGQYSNQPQHF
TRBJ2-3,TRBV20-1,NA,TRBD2,TGCAGTGCTAGAGAAGCGGGACTAGCGGGGAACTGGGATACGCAGTATTTT,CSAREAGLAGNWDTQYF
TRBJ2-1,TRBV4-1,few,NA,TGCGCCAGCAGCCAAAGGATCATCGGTCTTGGTAGCGGAAACAATGAGCAGTTCTTC,CASSQRIIGLGSGNNEQFF
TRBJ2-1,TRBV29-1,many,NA,TGCAGCGGCTGGAGCAATGAGCAGTTCTTC,CSGWSNEQFF
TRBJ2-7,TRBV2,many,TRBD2,TGTGCCAGCAGTCCCGGGGGGACGGCCTACGAGCAGTACTTC,CASSPGGTAYEQYF
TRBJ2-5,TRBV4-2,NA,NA,TGTGCCAGCAGCGCGCAACAGGGAAACCAAGAGACCCAGTACTTC,CASSAQQGNQETQYF
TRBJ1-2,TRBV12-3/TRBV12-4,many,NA,TGTGCCAGCAGTTCACGGCTGTATGGCTACACCTTC,CASSSRLYGYTF
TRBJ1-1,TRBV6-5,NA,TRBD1,TGTGCCAGCAGTTACAGTCGACAGGGAGTACCTGAAGCTTTCTTT,CASSYSRQGVPEAFF
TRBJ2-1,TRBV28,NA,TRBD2,TGTGCCAGCACGGGGGGGTCGACAGTCTATGAGCAGTTCTTC,CASTGGSTVYEQFF
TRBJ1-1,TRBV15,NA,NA,TGTGCCACCAGCAGGACGACATCCTTTAACACTGAAGCTTTCTTT,CATSRTTSFNTEAFF
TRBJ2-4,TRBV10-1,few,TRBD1,TGCGCCAGCAGCTCCGGGACAGGGTACGGCATTCAGTACTTC,CASSSGTGYGIQYF